This T cell receptor beta chain was profiled in a study of T cell repertoires in cytomegalovirus infection (dated by TCRdb to the late 2010s). Background on the whole study: Recently identified HLA-C-restricted CMV epitopes, whose presentation resists viral immunomodulation, were targeted by peptide stimulations together with well-studied HLA-B-restricted epitopes. Because public TCR beta signatures pointed to carriage of CMV infection together with the matching HLA type, the HLA type of each donor mattered for the analysis.

Overall study results and their limits: The ex vivo response was dominated by HLA-C-restricted CMV-specific TCR beta clonotypes, which also provided the single most frequent clonotype in two of eight donors. Cumulative frequency of public TCR beta family members discriminated carriers of CMV infection plus the relevant HLA type in this cohort and an independent 352-donor cohort.

Comment on this clonotype: It has no known antigen specificity. Qualities for individual bases were not recorded, and no much larger clone is one base off.

The germline V gene encodes CDR1 DFQATT and CDR2 SNEGSKA (reference sequence). Relative to germline, V is missing 6 bases and J is missing 8 bases, with 6 bases of the junction outside any gene match. Including cysteine and phenylalanine, the CDR3 has 13 amino acids. Only the CDR3 DNA is retained, 39 bases long and in frame from the first base. The run used an Illumina HiSeq 1500. TCRdb reprocessing: public reads trimmed at Q25 with fastp, clones called with MiXCR, in-frame beta chains kept. Each record represents a unique CDR3 protein, reported with the most common genes and DNA among its rows. Across this sample there are 680,000 or so distinct CDR3 sequences, with around a third seen only once. The ten largest clones represent about 20% of the sample. What the treatment or condition label conveys for this sample: in vitro stimulation with specific CMV peptide epitopes to enrich CMV-specific T cells.

The rearranged chain carries TRBV20-1 and TRBJ1-6, with TRBD1 matching 8 junction bases. The sequences come from cultured PBMCs, collected from culture after CMV antigen stimulation. This TCR derives from a human donor in good health (CMV status not recorded). Some clones in this sample may be carry-over from other donors' samples. The sequenced DNA is TGCAGTGCCCCGCGACAGGGGTATTCACCCCTCCACTTT. This yields the protein CSAPRQGYSPLHF.